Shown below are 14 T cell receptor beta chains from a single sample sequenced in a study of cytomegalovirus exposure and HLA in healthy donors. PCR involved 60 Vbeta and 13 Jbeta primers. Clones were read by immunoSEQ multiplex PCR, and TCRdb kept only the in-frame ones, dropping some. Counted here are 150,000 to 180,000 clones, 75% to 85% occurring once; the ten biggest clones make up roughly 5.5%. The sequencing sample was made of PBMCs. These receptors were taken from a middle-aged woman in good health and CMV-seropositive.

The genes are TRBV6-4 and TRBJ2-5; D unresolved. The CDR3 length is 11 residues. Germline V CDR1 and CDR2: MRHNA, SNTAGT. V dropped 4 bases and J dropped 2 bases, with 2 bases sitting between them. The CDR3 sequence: CASSAQETQYF. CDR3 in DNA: TGTGCCAGCAGTGCTCAAGAGACCCAGTACTTC.

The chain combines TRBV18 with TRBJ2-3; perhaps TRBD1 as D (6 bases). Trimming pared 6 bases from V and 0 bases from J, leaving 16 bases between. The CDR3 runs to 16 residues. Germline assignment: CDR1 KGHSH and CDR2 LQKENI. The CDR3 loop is CASSPRQVQSTDTQYF. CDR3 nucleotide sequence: TGTGCCAGCTCCCCTCGACAGGTGCAGAGCACAGATACGCAGTATTTT.

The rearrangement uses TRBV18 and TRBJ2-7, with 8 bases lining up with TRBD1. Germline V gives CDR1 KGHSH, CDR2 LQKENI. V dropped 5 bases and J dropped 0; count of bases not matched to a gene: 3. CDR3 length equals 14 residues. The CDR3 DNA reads TGTGCCAGCTCAGGGGACAGGTACTCCTACGAGCAGTACTTC. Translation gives CASSGDRYSYEQYF.

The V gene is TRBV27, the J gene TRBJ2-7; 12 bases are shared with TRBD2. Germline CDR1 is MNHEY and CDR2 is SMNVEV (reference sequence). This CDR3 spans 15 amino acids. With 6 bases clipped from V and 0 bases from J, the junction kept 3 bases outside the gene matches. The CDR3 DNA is TGTGCCAGCAGCCTAGCGGGAGGGATCTCCTACGAGCAGTACTTC. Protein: CASSLAGGISYEQYF.

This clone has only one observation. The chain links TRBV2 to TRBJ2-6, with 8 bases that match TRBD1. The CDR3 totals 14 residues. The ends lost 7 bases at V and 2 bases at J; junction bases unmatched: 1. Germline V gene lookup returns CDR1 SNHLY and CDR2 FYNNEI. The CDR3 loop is CASKQGAGANVLTF. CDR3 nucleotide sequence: TGTGCCAGCAAACAGGGGGCTGGGGCCAACGTCCTGACTTTC.

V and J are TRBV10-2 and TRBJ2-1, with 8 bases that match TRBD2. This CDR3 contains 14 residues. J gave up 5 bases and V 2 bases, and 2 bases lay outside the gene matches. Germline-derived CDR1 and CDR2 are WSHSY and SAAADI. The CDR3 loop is CASSESGGDNEQFF. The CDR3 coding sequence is TGCGCCAGCAGTGAGAGCGGGGGCGACAATGAGCAGTTCTTC.

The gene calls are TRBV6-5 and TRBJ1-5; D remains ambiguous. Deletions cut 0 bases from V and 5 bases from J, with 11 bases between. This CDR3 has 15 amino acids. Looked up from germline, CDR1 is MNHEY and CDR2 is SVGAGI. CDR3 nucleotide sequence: TGTGCCAGCAGTTACTCGTTTGCAGAGGATCAGCCCCAGCATTTT. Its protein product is CASSYSFAEDQPQHF.

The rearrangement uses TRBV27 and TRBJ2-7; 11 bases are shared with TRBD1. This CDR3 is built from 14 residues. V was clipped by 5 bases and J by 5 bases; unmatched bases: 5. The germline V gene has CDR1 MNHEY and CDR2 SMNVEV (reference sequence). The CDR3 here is CASSGTGGSHEQYF. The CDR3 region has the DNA TGTGCCAGCAGTGGGACAGGGGGTAGCCACGAGCAGTACTTC.

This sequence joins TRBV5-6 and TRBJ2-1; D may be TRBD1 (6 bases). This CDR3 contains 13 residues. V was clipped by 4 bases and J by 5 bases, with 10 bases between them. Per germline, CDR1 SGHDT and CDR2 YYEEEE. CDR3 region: CASSRDNHNEQFF. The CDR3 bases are TGTGCCAGCAGCAGGGACAACCACAATGAGCAGTTCTTC.

CDR3 sequence (DNA): TGTGCCAGCAGTAACGGACAGGCGAACACTGAAGCTTTCTTT. This sequence encodes CASSNGQANTEAFF. The chain uses TRBV2 and TRBJ1-1; TRBD1 aligns across 7 bases. The junction had 4 bases not matched to a gene; V was cut back by 5 bases and J by 1 base. CDR3 length: 14 amino acids. In germline, CDR1 is SNHLY, CDR2 FYNNEI.

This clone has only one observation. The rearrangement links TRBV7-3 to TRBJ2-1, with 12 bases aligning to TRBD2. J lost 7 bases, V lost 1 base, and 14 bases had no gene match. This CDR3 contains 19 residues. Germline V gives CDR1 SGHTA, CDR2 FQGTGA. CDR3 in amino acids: CASSLRLAGEPTTKNEQFF. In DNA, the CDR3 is TGTGCCAGCAGCTTAAGACTAGCGGGAGAACCCACCACAAAGAATGAGCAGTTCTTC.

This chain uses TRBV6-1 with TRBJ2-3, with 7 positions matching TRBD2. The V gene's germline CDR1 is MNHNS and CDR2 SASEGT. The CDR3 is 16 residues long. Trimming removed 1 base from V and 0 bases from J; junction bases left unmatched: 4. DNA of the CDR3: TGTGCCAGCAGTGAAGGTGTGGGAGGGAGCACAGATACGCAGTATTTT. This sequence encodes CASSEGVGGSTDTQYF.

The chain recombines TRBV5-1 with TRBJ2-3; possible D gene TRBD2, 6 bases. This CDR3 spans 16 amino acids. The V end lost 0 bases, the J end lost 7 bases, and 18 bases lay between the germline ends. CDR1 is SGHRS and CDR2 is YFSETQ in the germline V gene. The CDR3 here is CASSLAAGGVRHTQYF. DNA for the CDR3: TGCGCCAGCAGCTTGGCCGCAGGCGGGGTCAGGCATACGCAGTATTTT.

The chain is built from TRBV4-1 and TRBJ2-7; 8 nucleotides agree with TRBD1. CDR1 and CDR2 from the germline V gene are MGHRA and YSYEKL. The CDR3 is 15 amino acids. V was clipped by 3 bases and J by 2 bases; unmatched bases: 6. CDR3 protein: CASSQGGQGPYEQYF. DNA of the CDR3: TGCGCCAGCAGCCAGGGCGGACAGGGACCCTACGAGCAGTACTTC.